Sequencing of this T cell receptor beta chain was carried out in a study of cytomegalovirus exposure and HLA in healthy donors. Overall study context: There were 90 million to 140 million unique TCR beta sequences, drawn from about 179 million T cells, in an earlier analysis.

Germline CDR1 LGHNA, CDR2 YSLEER. The CDR3 has 19 residues. The V and J ends lost 1 base and 6 bases, in that order; junction bases with no gene match: 18. As regards this clone: The antigen remains unidentified.

The PCR made use of 60 Vbeta and 13 Jbeta primers. The authors' processing: In a later analysis, 80 million or so unique TCR beta chains included roughly 11 million shared by two or more donors. Here immunoSEQ multiplex PCR was the method, and the copy in TCRdb shows in-frame clones only, minus some. Clonal size and the V and J genes are those of that table, whereas D and trimming came from the DNA. The sample shows 100,000 or so clones, 70% to 80% of them seen only once. Study conclusions and caveats: Some highly shared sequence variants likely arose as a pipeline artifact.

The clonotype was recovered from a man between 25 and 39 years old in good health and CMV-seronegative. Sequenced material: PBMCs. The rearrangement joins TRBV4-3 to TRBJ2-3; TRBD1 aligns across 8 bases. This CDR3 reads CASSQGQGRMTIASDTQYF. The CDR3 DNA reads as TGCGCCAGCAGCCAAGGACAGGGGAGAATGACCATTGCCTCTGATACGCAGTATTTT.